The 12 T cell receptor beta chains below all came from one sample that was sequenced in a study of graft-versus-host responses after intestinal transplantation. Libraries were prepared by immunoSEQ multiplex PCR; TCRdb keeps only in-frame clonotypes and omits some of them. The sample records 55,000 to 80,000 clones, approximately 91% being singletons. No cognate antigen is known for these TCRs. This specimen was unstimulated CD8+ T cells sorted from spleen or lymph node cells, taken before transplant. These receptors originate from a human donor who was the organ donor for an intestinal transplant.

The chain links TRBV2 to TRBJ2-2, with 10 nucleotides matching TRBD2. CDR1 SNHLY and CDR2 FYNNEI come from the germline V gene. The CDR3 is 17 amino acids. V dropped 6 bases and J dropped 1; count of bases not matched to a gene: 8. The CDR3 here is CASSVHKREGNTGELFF. As DNA, the CDR3 is TGTGCCAGCAGCGTACACAAGCGGGAGGGGAACACCGGGGAGCTGTTTTTT.

The J gene is TRBJ1-2, the V gene TRBV28; 7 bases agree with TRBD1. V lost 5 bases and J lost 2; bases outside the gene matches: 5. There are 14 residues in the CDR3. Germline V gene sequence: CDR1 MDHEN, CDR2 SYDVKM. The chain's CDR3 is CASSPPGQNYGYTF. The CDR3 DNA reads as TGTGCCAGCAGTCCTCCGGGACAGAACTATGGCTACACCTTC.

A single count supports this clone. The chain recombines TRBV28 with TRBJ1-1; 7 nucleotides line up with TRBD1. V shed 4 bases and J 5 bases; nucleotides not matched to a gene: 10. The germline V gene encodes CDR1 MDHEN and CDR2 SYDVKM. This CDR3 has 15 residues. As DNA, the CDR3 is TGTGCCAGCAGTTCCCGACAGGGTGGCAAGACTGAAGCTTTCTTT. It is translated as CASSSRQGGKTEAFF. Complete variable domain (other parts from reference TRBV28 and TRBJ1-1): DVKVTQSSRYLVKRTGEKVFLECVQDMDHENMFWYRQDPGLGLRLIYFSYDVKMKEKGDIPEGYSVSREKKERFSLILESASTNQTSMYLCASSSRQGGKTEAFFGQGTRLTVV.

The chain combines TRBV7-8 with TRBJ2-3, with a tentative D call TRBD1 (6 bases). This CDR3 region has 15 residues. Germline loops: CDR1 SGHVS, CDR2 FQNEAQ. V lost 2 bases, J lost 2 bases, and 11 bases lay in between. The CDR3 here is CASSLTGQNTDTQYF. The CDR3 nucleotides are TGTGCCAGCAGCTTAACTGGACAGAACACAGATACGCAGTATTTT.

This clone showed up just once. This chain joins TRBV7-9 and TRBJ2-6; D not resolved. This CDR3 region has 14 residues. CDR1 is SEHNR and CDR2 is FQNEAQ in the germline V gene (reference sequence). The germline V and J ends were trimmed by 6 bases and 0 bases, with 6 bases remaining between them. The CDR3 protein is CASRRSSGANVLTF. The CDR3 coding sequence is TGTGCCAGCAGGAGGAGCTCTGGGGCCAACGTCCTGACTTTC.

The chain carries TRBV11-2 and TRBJ1-2, with 10 bases aligning to TRBD1. This CDR3 spans 15 amino acids. V lost 6 bases and J lost 2; bases outside the gene matches: 6. Germline lookup yields CDR1 SGHAT and CDR2 FQNNGV. The CDR3 DNA is TGTGCCAGCAGTTCGGACAGGGGGGCGAACTATGGCTACACCTTC. It yields the protein CASSSDRGANYGYTF. Drawing the rest from reference TRBV11-2 and TRBJ1-2, the complete variable domain is EAGVAQSPRYKIIEKRQSVAFWCNPISGHATLYWYQQILGQGPKLLIQFQNNGVVDDSQLPKDRFSAERLKGVDSTLKIQPAKLEDSAVYLCASSSDRGANYGYTFGSGTRLTVV.

The rearrangement uses TRBV6-1 and TRBJ1-3; no reliable D call. This CDR3 has 16 residues. The germline CDR1 and CDR2 sequences are MNHNS and SASEGT. V dropped 2 bases and J dropped 4 bases, with 15 bases sitting between them. This CDR3 is CASSESPDPEGNTIYF. The CDR3 DNA reads TGTGCCAGCAGTGAAAGCCCCGACCCGGAGGGAAACACCATATATTTT.

The chain employs TRBV11-3 and TRBJ2-2; D perhaps matches TRBD2 (6 bases). V was clipped by 5 bases and J by 6 bases, with 7 bases between them. The CDR3 covers 12 residues. Germline loops: CDR1 SGHNT, CDR2 YENEEA. The CDR3 protein is CASSGDSGELFF. In nucleotides, the CDR3 is TGTGCCAGCAGCGGGGACTCCGGGGAGCTGTTTTTT.

V gene TRBV19 combines with J gene TRBJ2-1, with 12 nucleotides matching TRBD2. Germline values: CDR1 LNHDA, CDR2 SQIVND (reference sequence). The CDR3 is 15 residues long. V dropped 5 bases and J dropped 7; count of bases not matched to a gene: 6. Here the CDR3 reads CASSPGLAGFNEQFF. The CDR3 DNA reads TGTGCCAGTAGTCCCGGACTAGCGGGATTTAATGAGCAGTTCTTC.

V usage is TRBV25-1 and J usage is TRBJ2-1; D not certain. Germline V lookup: CDR1 MGHDK, CDR2 SYGVNS. V lost 0 bases, J lost 7 bases, and 10 bases lay in between. CDR3 length equals 14 residues. The CDR3 DNA reads TGTGCCAGCAGTGAATATAAGATTCAGAATGAGCAGTTCTTC. Its translation: CASSEYKIQNEQFF.

V usage is TRBV6-5 and J usage is TRBJ1-3; D is unresolved. Looked up from germline, CDR1 is MNHEY and CDR2 is SVGAGI. The CDR3 covers 15 residues. V was trimmed by 2 bases and J by 8 bases, leaving 16 bases between them. The CDR3 DNA reads as TGTGCCAGCAGTTACAATCCCGAGCTAATAGACACCATATATTTT. This translates into CASSYNPELIDTIYF.

The chain joins TRBV2 to TRBJ2-1; weak D call: TRBD2 (6 bases). Per the germline V gene, CDR1 is SNHLY and CDR2 is FYNNEI. Trimming left V 6 bases short and J 8 bases short, with 8 bases between. The CDR3 loop spans 11 amino acids. The CDR3 coding sequence is TGTGCCAGCAGGGGAGGCCATGAGCAGTTCTTC. Translation: CASRGGHEQFF.